Below are 13 T cell receptor beta chains sequenced from a single sample in a study of blood T cell repertoires in COVID-19 (dated by TCRdb to the early 2020s). Preparation of the library involved the immunoSEQ multiplex PCR assay. TCRdb mirrors the immuneACCESS table, restricted to in-frame sequences. Some clones are absent from its copies; in checked studies, under half trace to an unresolved V gene, and the reason for the others is unknown. The sample records about 200,000 clones, 82% of which are singletons. Over 12% of the sample is held by the ten biggest clonotypes. Sample: PBMCs or T cells enriched from blood (not recorded which). The receptors stem from a man aged 35 to 55 who had recovered from COVID-19.

V usage is TRBV29-1 and J usage is TRBJ2-1, with 13 bases lining up with TRBD2. This CDR3 is 21 amino acids long. CDR1 and CDR2 (germline): SQVTM, ANQGSEA. Losses at the gene ends were 3 bases for V and 0 bases for J; bases not matched to a gene: 17. The CDR3 DNA is TGCAGCGTTGATCCCCCGTCGTGGACTAGCGGGAGAGGGAGCTCCTACAATGAGCAGTTCTTC. Translating it yields CSVDPPSWTSGRGSSYNEQFF.

The CDR3 is CASSYTSGTGELFF. In DNA form, the CDR3 reads TGTGCCAGCAGCTATACTAGTGGCACCGGGGAGCTGTTTTTT. The rearrangement uses TRBV7-2 and TRBJ2-2; D possibly corresponds to TRBD2 (5 bases). The CDR3 consists of 14 residues. Trimming removed 4 bases from V and 4 bases from J, with 10 bases in between. Germline CDR1 SGHTA, CDR2 FQGNSA.

The genes are TRBV27 and TRBJ1-1, with D maybe TRBD1 (6 bases). CDR1 MNHEY and CDR2 SMNVEV come from the germline V gene (reference sequence). This CDR3 contains 12 residues. The V and J ends lost 6 bases and 10 bases respectively, with 15 bases between them. The CDR3 reads CASSWTDPPAFF. In nucleotides, the CDR3 is TGTGCCAGCAGCTGGACAGACCCTCCAGCTTTCTTT.

V gene TRBV9 combines with J gene TRBJ2-2; the match to TRBD1 covers 10 bases. Losses at the gene ends were 4 bases for V and 7 bases for J; bases not matched to a gene: 13. In germline, CDR1 is SGDLS, CDR2 YYNGEE. The CDR3 runs to 17 residues. DNA of the CDR3: TGTGCCAGCAGCTCACCTCCCGGGACAGGGGCGTTCGGGGAGCTGTTTTTT. Protein: CASSSPPGTGAFGELFF.

As regards this clone: Other DNA sequences in the same sample also yield this CDR3. The gene calls are TRBV28 and TRBJ1-5; TRBD1 aligns across 8 bases. The germline V gene has CDR1 MDHEN and CDR2 SYDVKM. Germline trimming cut 2 bases from V and 2 bases from J; bases unmatched to any gene: 2. This CDR3 has 15 amino acids. The CDR3 sequence: CASSLGTGGNQPQHF. For the CDR3, the DNA is TGTGCCAGCAGTTTAGGGACAGGCGGCAATCAGCCCCAGCATTTT.

This clone is medium-sized in the sample. This chain uses TRBV18 with TRBJ2-1; 7 bases map to TRBD2. This CDR3 is built from 15 residues. The V segment lost 3 bases and the J segment 4 bases; nucleotides outside the gene matches: 6. Germline-derived CDR1 and CDR2 are KGHSH and LQKENI. CDR3 region: CASSPPGTTYNEQFF. The DNA of the CDR3 is TGTGCCAGCTCACCGCCCGGGACTACATACAATGAGCAGTTCTTC.

In its sample, this clone was seen once. This sequence joins TRBV6-5 and TRBJ1-6; D unclear. This CDR3 has 12 amino acids. The V end was cut by 0 bases, the J end by 14 bases, with 8 bases between. Germline V gene data show CDR1 as MNHEY and CDR2 as SVGAGI. Written as DNA, the CDR3 is TGTGCCAGCAGTTACTCGCGGGGAACCCTCCACTTT. Translating gives CASSYSRGTLHF.

V gene TRBV9 combines with J gene TRBJ1-5; weak D call: TRBD1 (5 bases). This CDR3 region has 17 residues. Germline assignment: CDR1 SGDLS and CDR2 YYNGEE. Trimming left V 3 bases short and J 0 bases short, with 16 bases between. Here the CDR3 DNA reads TGTGCCAGCAGCGAGGAGGGGAGGACGGATAGCAATCAGCCCCAGCATTTT. Translation gives CASSEEGRTDSNQPQHF.

This chain connects TRBV9 to TRBJ2-1; 7 bases fit TRBD2. Trimming cost V 7 bases and J 0 bases; bases outside gene matches: 7. The germline gives CDR1 SGDLS, CDR2 YYNGEE. This CDR3 contains 15 residues. The CDR3 nucleotides are TGTGCCAGCTCCCCGGGAGGCCTCTCCTACAATGAGCAGTTCTTC. This encodes CASSPGGLSYNEQFF.

Comments on this clone: The same CDR3 can be traced to other DNA sequences in this sample. The V call is TRBV7-9, the J call TRBJ1-1; no clear D gene. V was clipped by 0 bases and J by 1 base, with 9 bases between them. This CDR3 comprises 15 residues. The germline CDR1 and CDR2 sequences are SEHNR and FQNEAQ (reference sequence). CDR3 region: CASSLALAGNTEAFF. Here the CDR3 DNA reads TGTGCCAGCAGCTTAGCCCTGGCAGGGAACACTGAAGCTTTCTTT.

V is TRBV5-1 and J is TRBJ2-1, with 8 bases aligning to TRBD2. V shed 4 bases, J shed 15 bases, and the junction held 9 bases outside the gene matches. Per the germline V gene, CDR1 is SGHRS and CDR2 is YFSETQ. The CDR3 extends over 12 amino acids. CDR3: CASSPNSGTPFF. The DNA of the CDR3 is TGCGCCAGCAGCCCCAATAGCGGGACTCCGTTCTTC.

The chain combines TRBV6-6 with TRBJ2-1; TRBD2 aligns across 11 bases. Germline trimming cut 4 bases from V and 4 bases from J; bases unmatched to any gene: 3. Germline CDR1 reads MNHNY; CDR2 reads SVGAGI (reference sequence). The CDR3 is 15 residues long. The CDR3 protein is CASSFSGGVYNEQFF. CDR3 in DNA: TGTGCCAGCAGTTTTAGCGGGGGGGTTTACAATGAGCAGTTCTTC.

The rearrangement uses TRBV3-1 (or the pseudogene TRBV3-2) and TRBJ1-5; TRBD1 matches at 7 bases. J lost 6 bases, V lost 4 bases, and 6 bases had no gene match. The germline V gene encodes CDR1 LGHDT and CDR2 YNNKEL (reference sequence). The CDR3 runs to 14 residues. Written as DNA, the CDR3 is TGTGCCAGCAGCCTGACAGGGCAGGGTCAGCCCCAGCATTTT. Residues: CASSLTGQGQPQHF.